A single sample gave rise to the 30 T cell receptor beta chains below, sequenced in a study of T cell repertoires in cytomegalovirus infection. These receptors' antigens are unknown. TCRdb re-derived calls from the reads in MiXCR, one entry per CDR3 protein. The sample consists of some 900,000 distinct CDR3 sequences, 30% to 35% of them appearing once. The source was cultured CD8+ T cells from PBMCs, collected from culture after CMV antigen stimulation. These receptor sequences come from a human donor in good health (CMV status not recorded). Some clones in this sample may be carry-over from other donors' samples.

The V call is TRBV12-5, the J call TRBJ2-7; the D gene is possibly TRBD1 (6 bases). The germline gives CDR1 LGHNT, CDR2 FRNRAP. V was shortened by 9 bases and J by 2 bases, with 17 bases between the two germline ends. The CDR3 spans 14 residues. CDR3 DNA sequence: TGTGCTAGCAGAGGACAGACGACGGCCTACGAGCAGTACTTC. Its protein is CASRGQTTAYEQYF.

This chain connects TRBV5-1 to TRBJ2-3; D ambiguous. The CDR3 has 11 amino acids. Germline CDR1 SGHRS, CDR2 YFSETQ. The V end lost 7 bases, the J end lost 6 bases, and 9 bases lay between the germline ends. The CDR3 region is CASAYGDTQYF. The CDR3 nucleotides read TGCGCCAGCGCGTACGGGGATACGCAGTATTTT.

The CDR3 loop reads CSVGGTGGLNTEAFF. The CDR3 DNA reads TGCAGCGTTGGGGGGACAGGAGGGTTGAACACTGAAGCTTTCTTT. The chain employs TRBV29-1 and TRBJ1-1, with TRBD1 identical over 8 bases. Trimming removed 4 bases from V and 0 bases from J; junction bases left unmatched: 7. The CDR3 consists of 15 residues. Per germline, CDR1 SQVTM and CDR2 ANQGSEA.

The chain has TRBV12-3 or TRBV12-4 and TRBJ2-2; TRBD2 agrees at 9 bases. J lost 1 base, V lost 5 bases, and 14 bases had no gene match. The CDR3 has 19 amino acids. The CDR3 DNA is TGTGCCAGCAGTCCCATTCTCAGCGGGGGGATTTTGAACACCGGGGAGCTGTTTTTT. Translation gives CASSPILSGGILNTGELFF.

V usage is TRBV7-2 and J usage is TRBJ1-1; TRBD1 matches at 8 bases. The V gene's germline CDR1 is SGHTA and CDR2 FQGNSA. Trimming cost V 1 base and J 5 bases; bases outside gene matches: 6. There are 15 residues in the CDR3. CDR3 DNA sequence: TGTGCCAGCAGCTTAGGGTACAGGGGGGTGACTGAAGCTTTCTTT. It translates to CASSLGYRGVTEAFF.

This clonotype was recorded a few times. V is TRBV6-1 and J is TRBJ2-7, with D unresolved. V lost 1 base and J 2 bases, leaving 15 bases between the germline ends. The CDR3 spans 16 residues. CDR1 and CDR2 (germline): MNHNS, SASEGT. CDR3 in DNA: TGTGCCAGCAGTGAAGGCGTGGCCCTCAGGACCTACGAGCAGTACGTC. Its translation is CASSEGVALRTYEQYV.

The V gene is TRBV24-1, the J gene TRBJ2-2; no definite D call. The CDR3 totals 15 residues. In germline, CDR1 is KGHDR, CDR2 SFDVKD. V was shortened by 5 bases and J by 1 base, with 10 bases between the two germline ends. This chain's CDR3 is CATSGLSGNTGELFF. CDR3 nucleotides: TGTGCCACCAGTGGGCTGTCAGGGAACACCGGGGAGCTGTTTTTT.

The rearrangement links TRBV9 to TRBJ2-6; D may be TRBD2 (5 bases). Trimming shortened V by 0 bases and J by 3 bases, and 10 bases separated the two germline ends. Germline V CDR1 and CDR2: SGDLS, YYNGEE. The CDR3 spans 16 residues. CDR3 amino acids: CASSVGPGFGANVLTF. CDR3 nucleotide sequence: TGTGCCAGCAGCGTAGGCCCGGGGTTTGGGGCCAACGTCCTGACTTTC.

CDR3 loop: CASTLDRGDGELFF. CDR3 nucleotides: TGTGCCAGCACCCTAGACAGGGGGGACGGGGAGCTGTTTTTT. The V gene is TRBV7-6, the J gene TRBJ2-2, with 9 bases that match TRBD1. V was pared by 7 bases and J by 7 bases, with 7 bases of the junction left unmatched. This CDR3 is built from 14 residues. Germline V lookup: CDR1 SGHVS, CDR2 FNYEAQ.

There are a few counts of this clonotype. V and J are TRBV6-5 and TRBJ1-1, with D uncertain. There are 14 residues in the CDR3. Germline CDR1 and CDR2: MNHEY and SVGAGI. Trimming shortened V by 2 bases and J by 4 bases, and 11 bases separated the two germline ends. The DNA for the CDR3 is TGTGCCAGCAGTTACGGCCGCCGGGGCACTGAAGCTTTCTTT. Translating it yields CASSYGRRGTEAFF.

In its sample, this clonotype was seen a few times. V gene TRBV6-1 combines with J gene TRBJ2-1, with 7 nucleotides matching TRBD1. V shed 8 bases and J 0 bases; nucleotides not matched to a gene: 10. The germline V gene has CDR1 MNHNS and CDR2 SASEGT. The CDR3 consists of 16 residues. CDR3 sequence reads: CASPTGTESSYNEQFF. In DNA form, the CDR3 reads TGTGCCAGCCCCACGGGGACAGAAAGCTCCTACAATGAGCAGTTCTTC.

This clonotype was seen many times. The chain recombines TRBV7-9 with TRBJ2-1, with TRBD2 matching 7 bases. Germline CDR1 is SEHNR and CDR2 is FQNEAQ (reference sequence). The J segment lost 2 bases and the V segment lost 4 bases, leaving 8 bases of the junction unmatched. This CDR3 spans 16 amino acids. The CDR3 sequence is CASSSPSGATYNEQFF. The CDR3 DNA is TGTGCCAGCAGCTCTCCGAGCGGGGCCACCTACAATGAGCAGTTCTTC.

This CDR3 is CASSLLGGGDNTEAFF. The CDR3 DNA sequence: TGTGCCAGCAGCCTCCTGGGCGGGGGGGATAACACTGAAGCTTTCTTT. V is TRBV7-9 and J is TRBJ1-1, with a possible D match to TRBD1 (5 bases). Germline V CDR1 and CDR2: SEHNR, FQNEAQ (reference sequence). Trimming removed 5 bases from V and 2 bases from J, with 18 bases in between. The CDR3 runs 16 residues. Using reference TRBV7-9 and TRBJ1-1 for the parts outside the CDR3, the full variable domain is DTGVSQNPRHKITKRGQNVTFRCDPISEHNRLYWYRQTLGQGPEFLTYFQNEAQLEKSRLLSDRFSAERPKGSFSTLEIQRTEQGDSAMYLCASSLLGGGDNTEAFFGQGTRLTVV.

This clonotype was seen many times. This sequence joins TRBV7-9 and TRBJ1-1, with a weak D call TRBD1 (5 bases). The germline CDR1 and CDR2 sequences are SEHNR and FQNEAQ (reference sequence). There are 18 residues in the CDR3. The V gene lost 5 bases and the J gene lost 3 bases, with 25 bases spanning the gap. The CDR3 is CASSPLGVQGRSYTEAFF. The CDR3 nucleotides are TGTGCCAGCAGCCCCCTCGGGGTGCAGGGCCGATCATACACTGAAGCTTTCTTT.

This clonotype was picked up a small number of times. The chain recombines TRBV20-1 with TRBJ1-6; D gene ambiguous. The germline gives CDR1 DFQATT, CDR2 SNEGSKA (reference sequence). The CDR3 has 16 amino acids. V was shortened by 0 bases and J by 0 bases, with 9 bases between the two germline ends. CDR3 region: CSARDPGSSYNSPLHF. The CDR3 DNA follows: TGCAGTGCTAGAGATCCCGGGTCCTCCTATAATTCACCCCTCCACTTT.

This clonotype has a count of ten or more. The chain recombines TRBV2 with TRBJ1-1; D call uncertain. With 4 bases removed from V and 8 bases from J, the gap between germline ends came to 5 bases. CDR3 length: 10 amino acids. Germline V CDR1 and CDR2: SNHLY, FYNNEI. CDR3 nucleotide sequence: TGTGCCAGCAGTGCGGGAGAAGCTTTCTTT. Residues: CASSAGEAFF.

The CDR3, as DNA: TGTGCCAGCAGCTTAGAGGGGGGGCCCATAAGTGCTGAGCAGTTCTTC. Translating gives CASSLEGGPISAEQFF. This chain links TRBV7-9 with TRBJ2-1; tentatively, D is TRBD2 (7 bases). CDR1 and CDR2 from the germline V gene are SEHNR and FQNEAQ (reference sequence). The CDR3 is made up of 16 amino acids. V shed 1 base and J shed 9 bases, with 19 bases lying between them.

This chain uses TRBV4-3 with TRBJ2-1; TRBD1 matches at 9 bases. Per the germline V gene, CDR1 is LGHNA and CDR2 is YSLEER. This CDR3 comprises 15 residues. Trimming took 1 base from V and 6 from J; bases not matched to a gene: 4. DNA for the CDR3: TGCGCCAGCAGCCAAGGGGACAGGGTTAGCAATGAGCAGTTCTTC. Translated: CASSQGDRVSNEQFF.

The chain is built from TRBV27 and TRBJ1-2; D call uncertain. Germline loops: CDR1 MNHEY, CDR2 SMNVEV (reference sequence). The CDR3 totals 12 residues. V lost 5 bases to trimming and J lost 8 bases, with 12 bases between them. The CDR3 sequence is CASSTSGLGYTF. CDR3 coding DNA: TGTGCCAGCAGTACCTCCGGACTCGGCTACACCTTC.

The chain employs TRBV27 and TRBJ2-4; 8 positions agree with TRBD2. This CDR3 has 16 amino acids. Germline values: CDR1 MNHEY, CDR2 SMNVEV (reference sequence). Trimming at V came to 3 bases and at J to 7 bases, leaving 11 bases not matched to a gene. CDR3 DNA sequence: TGTGCCAGCAGTTTTCGGGGGGGGGGCGAGGGGAACATTCAGTACTTC. Protein sequence: CASSFRGGGEGNIQYF.

With regard to this clonotype: The germline gene is not matched at one end of the junction; a read error may be the cause. The V gene is TRBV7-1, the J gene TRBJ1-1; 8 positions match TRBD1. TRBV7-1 is identified as an open reading frame with a role that is uncertain. The CDR3 spans 14 residues. The CDR3 bases are TGTGCCAACAGCCCGACAGGGGATGAGACTGAAGCTTTCTTT. This codes for CANSPTGDETEAFF.

Many counts were recorded for this clonotype. V and J are TRBV7-2 and TRBJ2-7; tentatively, D is TRBD2 (5 bases). The germline V gene has CDR1 SGHTA and CDR2 FQGNSA. The CDR3 is 14 amino acids. The germline V and J ends were trimmed by 2 bases and 5 bases, with 13 bases remaining between them. The CDR3 region has the DNA TGTGCCAGCAGCTTAAATGGACTTCAAAACGAGCAGTACTTC. Translated, it gives CASSLNGLQNEQYF. Complete variable domain (other parts from reference TRBV7-2 and TRBJ2-7): GAGVSQSPSNKVTEKGKDVELRCDPISGHTALYWYRQSLGQGLEFLIYFQGNSAPDKSGLPSDRFSAERTGGSVSTLTIQRTQQEDSAVYLCASSLNGLQNEQYFGPGTRLTVT.

This clonotype was picked up one time. The chain combines TRBV13 with TRBJ2-3, with TRBD2 matching 8 bases. The CDR3 totals 16 residues. Per the germline V gene, CDR1 is PRHDT and CDR2 is FYEKMQ (reference sequence). Germline trimming cut 5 bases from V and 6 bases from J; bases unmatched to any gene: 13. DNA for the CDR3: TGTGCCAGCAGCAAAGTCGGGACTAGAGGTAGGGATACGCAGTATTTT. Its translation is CASSKVGTRGRDTQYF.

The J gene is TRBJ2-7, the V gene TRBV11-2; D may correspond to TRBD1 or TRBD2 (5 bases each). Trimming removed 10 bases at V and 0 bases at J, with 13 bases between. CDR3 size: 13 residues. Germline lookup yields CDR1 SGHAT and CDR2 FQNNGV. CDR3 DNA sequence: TGTGCCACGACCGGGGACCGCTCCTACGAGCAGTACGTC. Its translation: CATTGDRSYEQYV.

The rearrangement links TRBV6-2 or TRBV6-3 to TRBJ1-5; maybe TRBD1 (5 bases). Germline V gene sequence: CDR1 MNHEY, CDR2 SVGEGT. This CDR3 spans 16 amino acids. The ends were cut back, 5 bases at V and 7 bases at J, with 21 bases in the middle. Here the CDR3 DNA reads TGTGCCAGCAGTCGATATCAGGGAGATGGTCGGCAGCCCCAGCATTTT. It codes for CASSRYQGDGRQPQHF.

This chain connects TRBV9 to TRBJ1-2; D is unresolved. V was shortened by 0 bases and J by 2 bases, with 8 bases between the two germline ends. Germline CDR1 is SGDLS and CDR2 is YYNGEE. This CDR3 is built from 14 residues. The CDR3: CASSVDQENYGYTF. For the CDR3, the DNA is TGTGCCAGCAGCGTAGACCAGGAAAACTATGGCTACACCTTC.

This clonotype was counted only a few times. The chain links TRBV7-2 to TRBJ2-3; D is unresolved. The germline V gene encodes CDR1 SGHTA and CDR2 FQGNSA. V was clipped by 1 base and J by 0 bases, with 8 bases between them. The CDR3 covers 15 residues. CDR3 sequence reads: CASSLEAYSTDTQYF. The DNA of the CDR3 is TGTGCCAGCAGCTTAGAAGCGTACAGCACAGATACGCAGTATTTT.

The chain combines TRBV20-1 with TRBJ1-5; D possibly corresponds to TRBD1 (6 bases). The CDR3 is 16 amino acids. The V gene lost 0 bases and the J gene lost 0 bases, with 12 bases spanning the gap. CDR1 and CDR2 from the germline V gene are DFQATT and SNEGSKA (reference sequence). In DNA form, the CDR3 reads TGCAGTGCTAGAGATTCGACAGGCCATAGCAATCAGCCCCAGCATTTT. It specifies CSARDSTGHSNQPQHF.

This clonotype was detected a few times. The rearrangement joins TRBV12-3 or TRBV12-4 to TRBJ1-1; D gene unclear. Trimming pared 2 bases from V and 3 bases from J, leaving 13 bases between. The CDR3 contains 15 residues. The CDR3 DNA is TGTGCCAGCAGTTTAACTTCTAGGGTGGACACTGAAGCTTTCTTT. Amino acids: CASSLTSRVDTEAFF.

This clonotype occurred a few times. The chain links TRBV4-2 to TRBJ1-2; no clear D. CDR3 length: 14 residues. The germline V and J ends were trimmed by 4 bases and 7 bases, with 16 bases remaining between them. Per germline, CDR1 LGHNA and CDR2 YNFKEQ. CDR3 sequence: CASSRAGTESGYTF. As DNA, the CDR3 is TGTGCCAGCAGCCGGGCAGGCACTGAATCTGGCTACACCTTC.